This T cell receptor (beta chain) is from a study of CDR3 diversity in severe acne. TCRdb re-called the PCR reads through MiXCR, storing one row per CDR3 protein. This table has approximately 90,000 distinct CDR3 sequences, around 47% appearing once. This CDR3 contains 16 residues. Trimming pared 3 bases from V and 0 bases from J, leaving 15 bases between. Germline assignment: CDR1 SQVTM and CDR2 ANQGSEA. This clonotype was sampled from a male donor with severe acne vulgaris. V and J are TRBV29-1 and TRBJ1-3; D is ambiguous. Sequenced: blood. The CDR3 bases are TGCAGCGTTGATTATACAGACCCAACCTCTGGAAACACCATATATTTT. Its protein product is CSVDYTDPTSGNTIYF.